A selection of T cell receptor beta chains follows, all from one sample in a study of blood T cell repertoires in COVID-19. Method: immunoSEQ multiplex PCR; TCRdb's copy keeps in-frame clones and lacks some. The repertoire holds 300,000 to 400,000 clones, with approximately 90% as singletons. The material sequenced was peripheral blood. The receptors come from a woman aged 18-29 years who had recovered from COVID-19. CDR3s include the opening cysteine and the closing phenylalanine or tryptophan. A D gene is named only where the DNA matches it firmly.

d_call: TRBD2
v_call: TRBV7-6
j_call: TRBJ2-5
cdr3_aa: CASSLTGTSIMETQYF
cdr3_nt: TGTGCCAGCAGCTTAACCGGGACTAGTATTATGGAGACCCAGTACTTC

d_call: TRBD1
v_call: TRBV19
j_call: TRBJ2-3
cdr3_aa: CASPPFNGTDGRHSTDTQYF
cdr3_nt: TGTGCCAGTCCCCCCTTTAACGGGACAGACGGCCGCCATAGCACAGATACGCAGTATTTT

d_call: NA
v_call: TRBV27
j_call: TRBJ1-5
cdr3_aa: CASSRDPAGVQPQHF
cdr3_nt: TGTGCCAGCAGCCGAGACCCGGCCGGGGTTCAGCCCCAGCATTTT

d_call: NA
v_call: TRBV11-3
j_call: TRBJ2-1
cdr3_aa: CASSQVGASAYNEQFF
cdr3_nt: TGTGCCAGCAGCCAAGTCGGGGCTAGCGCTTACAATGAGCAGTTCTTC

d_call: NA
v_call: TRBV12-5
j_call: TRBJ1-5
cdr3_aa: CASVGRVNQPQHF
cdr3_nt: TGTGCTAGTGTTGGGAGGGTAAATCAGCCCCAGCATTTT

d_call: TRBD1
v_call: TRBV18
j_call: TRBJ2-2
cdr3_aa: CASSPSYGTGTGELFF
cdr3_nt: TGTGCCAGCTCACCAAGTTACGGGACAGGCACCGGGGAGCTGTTTTTT

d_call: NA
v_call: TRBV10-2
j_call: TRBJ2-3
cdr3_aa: CASRVPGISRPDTQYF
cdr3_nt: TGCGCCAGCAGAGTTCCCGGGATTTCAAGGCCAGATACGCAGTATTTT

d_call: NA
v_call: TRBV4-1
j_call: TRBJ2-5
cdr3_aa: CASSQIQETQYF
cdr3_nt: TGCGCCAGCAGCCAAATACAAGAGACCCAGTACTTC

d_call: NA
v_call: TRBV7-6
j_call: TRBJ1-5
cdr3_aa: CASSASTTGNFNQPQHF
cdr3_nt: TGTGCCAGCAGCGCCTCCACGACAGGAAACTTCAATCAGCCCCAGCATTTT

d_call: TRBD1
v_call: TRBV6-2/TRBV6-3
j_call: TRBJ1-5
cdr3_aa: CASSYGTDYQPQHF
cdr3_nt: TGTGCCAGCAGTTACGGGACAGATTATCAGCCCCAGCATTTT

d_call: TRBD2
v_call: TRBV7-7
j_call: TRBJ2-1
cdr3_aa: CASSFNSGITYNEQFF
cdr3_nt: TGTGCCAGCAGCTTTAATAGCGGGATTACCTACAATGAGCAGTTCTTC

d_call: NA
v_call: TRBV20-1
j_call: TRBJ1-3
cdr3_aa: CSASEHRTSGNTIYF
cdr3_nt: TGCAGTGCTAGTGAACACCGGACTTCTGGAAACACCATATATTTT

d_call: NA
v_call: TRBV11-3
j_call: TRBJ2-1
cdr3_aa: CASSLARGSSYNEQFF
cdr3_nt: TGTGCCAGCAGCTTAGCCCGCGGAAGCTCCTACAATGAGCAGTTCTTC

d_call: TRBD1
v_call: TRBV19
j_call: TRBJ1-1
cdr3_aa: CASSVQGDLTEAFF
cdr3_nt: TGTGCCAGTAGTGTACAGGGGGACCTGACTGAAGCTTTCTTT

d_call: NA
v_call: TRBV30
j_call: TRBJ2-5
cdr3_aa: CAWSVAIRETQYF
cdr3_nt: TGTGCCTGGAGTGTAGCAATCAGGGAGACCCAGTACTTC

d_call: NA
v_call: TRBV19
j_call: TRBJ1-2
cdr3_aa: CASSIDRGYGYTF
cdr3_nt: TGTGCCAGTAGTATAGATCGGGGATATGGCTACACCTTC

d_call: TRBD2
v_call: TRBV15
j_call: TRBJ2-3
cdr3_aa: CATSRDSPGTSGRAYTQYF
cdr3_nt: TGTGCCACCAGCAGAGATTCCCCCGGGACTAGCGGGAGGGCCTATACGCAGTATTTT

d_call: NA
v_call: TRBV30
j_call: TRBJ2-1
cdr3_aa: CAWSVGRDNEQFF
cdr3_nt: TGTGCCTGGAGTGTAGGGCGGGACAATGAGCAGTTCTTC

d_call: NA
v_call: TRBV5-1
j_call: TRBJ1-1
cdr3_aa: CASSPPGQFAEAFF
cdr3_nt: TGCGCCAGCAGCCCCCCCGGACAGTTCGCTGAAGCTTTCTTT

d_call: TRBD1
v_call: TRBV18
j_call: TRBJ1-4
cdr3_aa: CASSTGATNEKLFF
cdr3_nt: TGTGCCAGCTCCACAGGGGCAACTAATGAAAAACTGTTTTTT

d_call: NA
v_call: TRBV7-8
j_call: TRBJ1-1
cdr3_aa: CASSLGPRGTEAFF
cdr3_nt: TGTGCCAGCAGCTTAGGACCCAGGGGCACTGAAGCTTTCTTT

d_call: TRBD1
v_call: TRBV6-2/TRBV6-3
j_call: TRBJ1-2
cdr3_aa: CASSSNFGTGGYGYTF
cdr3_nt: TGTGCCAGCAGTTCAAACTTCGGGACAGGGGGCTATGGCTACACCTTC

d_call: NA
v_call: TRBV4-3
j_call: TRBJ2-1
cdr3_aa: CASSQAGVPRNEQFF
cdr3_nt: TGCGCCAGCAGCCAAGCGGGGGTCCCCCGCAATGAGCAGTTCTTC

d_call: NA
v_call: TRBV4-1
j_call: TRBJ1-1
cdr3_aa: CASSHPVRKGRATEAFF
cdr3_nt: TGCGCCAGCAGCCACCCAGTTCGGAAAGGGAGGGCGACTGAAGCTTTCTTT

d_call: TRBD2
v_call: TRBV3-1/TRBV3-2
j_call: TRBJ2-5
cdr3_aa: CASSRNGGAQYF
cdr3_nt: TGTGCCAGCAGCCGCAACGGGGGGGCCCAGTACTTC

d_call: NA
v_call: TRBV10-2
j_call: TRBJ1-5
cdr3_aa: CASSNLLTDFSNQPQHF
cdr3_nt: TGCGCCAGCAGTAACCTATTGACAGACTTTAGCAATCAGCCCCAGCATTTT

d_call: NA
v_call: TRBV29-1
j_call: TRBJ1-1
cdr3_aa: CSAQITEAFF
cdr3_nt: TGCAGCGCCCAGATCACTGAAGCTTTCTTT